This T cell receptor (beta chain) was obtained from a study of shared clonotypes between healthy human individuals. Points from the study as a whole: Shared clonotypes: about 5.3% naive CD4, around 3.5% naive CD8, 2% to 2.5% memory CD4, approximately 0.37% memory CD8.

Naive-designated CD8 cells lacked CD45RO, were positively enriched for CCR7, and omitted terminally differentiated effector memory CD45RA+ cells. Donors included only healthy HIV-negative adults lacking recent acute infections or vaccinations. Germline V CDR1 and CDR2: LNHDA, SQIVND (reference sequence). The CDR3 runs 15 residues. The V end was cut by 1 base, the J end by 8 bases, with 15 bases between. Points on this clone: The target antigen is unknown.

Profiled with immunoSEQ multiplex PCR; TCRdb holds only in-frame clones, not every one. In the table there are roughly 890,000 clones, about 92% of which are singletons. V gene TRBV19 combines with J gene TRBJ2-1; weak D call: TRBD2 (6 bases). This receptor was obtained from a man aged 25 to 40 in good health. The sample consisted of naive CD8+ T cells sorted from blood. The chain's CDR3 is CASSIGSTSRDEQFF. As DNA, the CDR3 is TGTGCCAGTAGTATAGGGTCGACTAGTCGTGATGAGCAGTTCTTC.